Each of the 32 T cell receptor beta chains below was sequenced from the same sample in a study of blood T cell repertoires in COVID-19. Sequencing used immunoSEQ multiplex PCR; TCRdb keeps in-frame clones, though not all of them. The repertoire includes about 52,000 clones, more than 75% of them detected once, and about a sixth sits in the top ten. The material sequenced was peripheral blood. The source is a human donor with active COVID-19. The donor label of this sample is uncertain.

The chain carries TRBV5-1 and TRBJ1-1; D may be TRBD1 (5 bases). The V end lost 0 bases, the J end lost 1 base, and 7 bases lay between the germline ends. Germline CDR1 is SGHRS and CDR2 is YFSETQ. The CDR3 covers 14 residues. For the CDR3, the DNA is TGCGCCAGCAGCTTGGGAACAGGGAACACTGAAGCTTTCTTT. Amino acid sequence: CASSLGTGNTEAFF.

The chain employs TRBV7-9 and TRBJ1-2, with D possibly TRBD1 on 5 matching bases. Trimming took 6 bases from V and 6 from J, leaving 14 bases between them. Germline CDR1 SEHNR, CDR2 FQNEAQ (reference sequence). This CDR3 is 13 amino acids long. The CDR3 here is CASRNSGGHGYTF. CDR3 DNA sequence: TGTGCCAGCAGGAACTCGGGGGGACATGGCTACACCTTC.

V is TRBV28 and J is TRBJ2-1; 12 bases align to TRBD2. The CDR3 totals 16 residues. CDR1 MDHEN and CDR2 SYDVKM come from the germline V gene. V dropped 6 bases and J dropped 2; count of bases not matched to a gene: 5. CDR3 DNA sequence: TGTGCCAGCAGAACACCTAGCGGGGGGGCCTACAATGAGCAGTTCTTC. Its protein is CASRTPSGGAYNEQFF.

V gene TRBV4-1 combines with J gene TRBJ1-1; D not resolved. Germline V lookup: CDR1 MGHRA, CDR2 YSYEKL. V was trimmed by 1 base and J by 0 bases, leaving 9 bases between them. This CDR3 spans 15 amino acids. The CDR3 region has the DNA TGCGCCAGCAGCCAAGTTCCGAGCGTGAACACTGAAGCTTTCTTT. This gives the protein CASSQVPSVNTEAFF.

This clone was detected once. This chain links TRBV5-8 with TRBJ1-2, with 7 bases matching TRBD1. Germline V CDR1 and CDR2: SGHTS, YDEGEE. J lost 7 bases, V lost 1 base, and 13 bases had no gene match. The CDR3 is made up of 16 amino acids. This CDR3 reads CASSLWETGSRSGYTF. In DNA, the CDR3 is TGTGCCAGCAGCTTGTGGGAGACAGGGTCTCGGTCTGGCTACACCTTC.

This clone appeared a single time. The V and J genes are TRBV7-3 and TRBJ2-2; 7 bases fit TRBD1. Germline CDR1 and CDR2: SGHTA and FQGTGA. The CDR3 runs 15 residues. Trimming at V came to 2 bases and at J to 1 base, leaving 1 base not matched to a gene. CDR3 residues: CASSLGDRNTGELFF. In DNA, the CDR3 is TGTGCCAGCAGCTTAGGGGACAGGAACACCGGGGAGCTGTTTTTT.

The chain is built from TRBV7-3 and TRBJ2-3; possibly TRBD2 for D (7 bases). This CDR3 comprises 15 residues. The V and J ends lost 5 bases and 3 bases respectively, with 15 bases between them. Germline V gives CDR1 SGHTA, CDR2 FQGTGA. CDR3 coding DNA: TGTGCCAGCAGCCCTGGGGGCGGGGGTACAGATACGCAGTATTTT. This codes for CASSPGGGGTDTQYF.

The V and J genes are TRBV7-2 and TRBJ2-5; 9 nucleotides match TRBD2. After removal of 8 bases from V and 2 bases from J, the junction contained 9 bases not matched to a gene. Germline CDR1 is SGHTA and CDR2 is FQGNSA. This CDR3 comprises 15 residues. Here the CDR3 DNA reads TGTGCCAGCCTCGACCCGGGACTAGCTCAAGAGACCCAGTACTTC. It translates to CASLDPGLAQETQYF.

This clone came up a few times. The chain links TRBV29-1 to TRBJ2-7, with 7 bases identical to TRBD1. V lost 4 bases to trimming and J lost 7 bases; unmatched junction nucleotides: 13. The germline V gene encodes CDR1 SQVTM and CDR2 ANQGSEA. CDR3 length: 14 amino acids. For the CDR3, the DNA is TGCAGCGTTGCGATCGGGACAGCGGTCTCGGAGCAGTACTTC. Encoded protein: CSVAIGTAVSEQYF.

CDR3 loop: CASVRSYNYGYTF. CDR3 DNA sequence: TGTGCCAGCGTGAGGTCTTATAACTATGGCTACACCTTC. The rearrangement uses TRBV5-8 and TRBJ1-2; unclear D gene. Trimming pared 7 bases from V and 1 base from J, leaving 11 bases between. The CDR3 length is 13 residues. Germline values: CDR1 SGHTS, CDR2 YDEGEE.

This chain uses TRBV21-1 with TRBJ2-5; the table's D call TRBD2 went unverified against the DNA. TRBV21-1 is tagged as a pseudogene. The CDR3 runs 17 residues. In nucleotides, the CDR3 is TGTGCCAGCAGCAAATGGAGAGGATTCCACTTCCAAGAGACCCAGTACTTC. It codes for CASSKWRGFHFQETQYF.

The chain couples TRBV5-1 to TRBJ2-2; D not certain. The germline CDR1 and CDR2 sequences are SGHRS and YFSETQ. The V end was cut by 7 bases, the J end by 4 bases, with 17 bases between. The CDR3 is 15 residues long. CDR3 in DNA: TGCGCCAGCTCTGTGGGCGCGACGACCACCGGGGAGCTGTTTTTT. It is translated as CASSVGATTTGELFF.

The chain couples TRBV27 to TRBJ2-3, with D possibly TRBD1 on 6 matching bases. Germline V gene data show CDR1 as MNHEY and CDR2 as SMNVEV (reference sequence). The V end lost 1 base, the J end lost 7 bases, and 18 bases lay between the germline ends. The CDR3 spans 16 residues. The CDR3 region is CASSLLGQGISNTQYF. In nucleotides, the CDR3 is TGTGCCAGCAGTTTATTAGGTCAGGGGATCTCTAATACGCAGTATTTT.

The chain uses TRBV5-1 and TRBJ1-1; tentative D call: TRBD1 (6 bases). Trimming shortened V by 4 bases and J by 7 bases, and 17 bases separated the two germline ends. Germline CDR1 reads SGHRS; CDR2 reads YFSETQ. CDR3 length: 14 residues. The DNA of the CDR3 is TGCGCCAGCAGCCAACGCGGGGGGCCCCTTGAAGCTTTCTTT. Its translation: CASSQRGGPLEAFF. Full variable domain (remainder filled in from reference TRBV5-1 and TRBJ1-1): KAGVTQTPRYLIKTRGQQVTLSCSPISGHRSVSWYQQTPGQGLQFLFEYFSETQRNKGNFPGRFSGRQFSNSRSEMNVSTLELGDSALYLCASSQRGGPLEAFFGQGTRLTVV.

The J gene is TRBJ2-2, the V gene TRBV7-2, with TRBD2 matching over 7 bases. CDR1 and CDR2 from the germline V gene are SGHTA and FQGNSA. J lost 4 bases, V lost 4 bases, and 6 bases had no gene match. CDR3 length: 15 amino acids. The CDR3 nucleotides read TGTGCCAGCAGCTCCCGGGGGGACGTCACCGGGGAGCTGTTTTTT. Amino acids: CASSSRGDVTGELFF.

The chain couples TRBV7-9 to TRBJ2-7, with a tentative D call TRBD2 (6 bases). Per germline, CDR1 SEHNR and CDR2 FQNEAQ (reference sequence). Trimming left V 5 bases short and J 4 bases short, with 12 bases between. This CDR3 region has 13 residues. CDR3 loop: CASSLSGGYEQYF. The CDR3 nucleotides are TGTGCCAGCAGCCTATCCGGGGGATACGAGCAGTACTTC.

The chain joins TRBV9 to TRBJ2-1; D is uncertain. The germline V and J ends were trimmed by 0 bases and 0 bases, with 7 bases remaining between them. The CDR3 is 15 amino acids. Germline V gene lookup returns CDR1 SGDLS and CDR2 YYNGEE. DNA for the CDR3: TGTGCCAGCAGCGTAGGTAGTAGCTCCTACAATGAGCAGTTCTTC. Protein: CASSVGSSSYNEQFF.

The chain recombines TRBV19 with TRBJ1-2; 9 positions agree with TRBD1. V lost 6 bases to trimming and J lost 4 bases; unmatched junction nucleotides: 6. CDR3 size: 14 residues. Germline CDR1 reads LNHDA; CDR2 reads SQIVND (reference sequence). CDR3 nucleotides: TGTGCCAGTAGCCTGGGACAGGGAAGCTATGGCTACACCTTC. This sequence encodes CASSLGQGSYGYTF. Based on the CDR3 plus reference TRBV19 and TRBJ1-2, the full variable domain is DGGITQSPKYLFRKEGQNVTLSCEQNLNHDAMYWYRQDPGQGLRLIYYSQIVNDFQKGDIAEGYSVSREKKESFPLTVTSAQKNPTAFYLCASSLGQGSYGYTFGSGTRLTVV.

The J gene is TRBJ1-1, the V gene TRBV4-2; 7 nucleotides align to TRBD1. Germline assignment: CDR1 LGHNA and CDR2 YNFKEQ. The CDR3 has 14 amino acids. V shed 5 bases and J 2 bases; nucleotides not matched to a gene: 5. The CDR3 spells CASSFGTANTEAFF. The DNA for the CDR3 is TGTGCCAGCAGCTTCGGGACAGCAAACACTGAAGCTTTCTTT.

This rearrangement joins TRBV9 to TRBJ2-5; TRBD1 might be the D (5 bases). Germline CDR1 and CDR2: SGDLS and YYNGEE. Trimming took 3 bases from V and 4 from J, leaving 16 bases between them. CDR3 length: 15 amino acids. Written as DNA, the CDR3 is TGTGCCAGCAGCGAAGGGGCACTTTCGATAGAGACCCAGTACTTC. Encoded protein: CASSEGALSIETQYF.

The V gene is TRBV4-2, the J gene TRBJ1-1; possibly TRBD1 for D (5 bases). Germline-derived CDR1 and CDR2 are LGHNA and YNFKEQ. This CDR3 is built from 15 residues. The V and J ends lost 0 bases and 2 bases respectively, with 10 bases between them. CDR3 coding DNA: TGTGCCAGCAGCCAAGAGCAGGGAAGAAACACTGAAGCTTTCTTT. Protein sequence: CASSQEQGRNTEAFF.

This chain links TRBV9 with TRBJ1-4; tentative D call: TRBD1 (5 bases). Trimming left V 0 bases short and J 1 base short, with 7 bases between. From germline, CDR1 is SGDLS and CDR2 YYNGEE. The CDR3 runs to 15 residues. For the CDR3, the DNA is TGTGCCAGCAGCGTAGGGGGACTAACTAATGAAAAACTGTTTTTT. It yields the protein CASSVGGLTNEKLFF.

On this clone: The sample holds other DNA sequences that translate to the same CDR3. The CDR3 sequence is CASSLTSGGTDTQYF. CDR3 nucleotide sequence: TGTGCCAGCAGCTTAACGAGCGGGGGCACAGATACGCAGTATTTT. The chain couples TRBV7-2 to TRBJ2-3; 7 nucleotides line up with TRBD2. Germline V CDR1 and CDR2: SGHTA, FQGNSA. With V trimmed by 2 bases and J by 1 base, 3 bases remained unmatched. This CDR3 is built from 15 residues. Full variable domain (remainder filled in from reference TRBV7-2 and TRBJ2-3): GAGVSQSPSNKVTEKGKDVELRCDPISGHTALYWYRQSLGQGLEFLIYFQGNSAPDKSGLPSDRFSAERTGGSVSTLTIQRTQQEDSAVYLCASSLTSGGTDTQYFGPGTRLTVL.

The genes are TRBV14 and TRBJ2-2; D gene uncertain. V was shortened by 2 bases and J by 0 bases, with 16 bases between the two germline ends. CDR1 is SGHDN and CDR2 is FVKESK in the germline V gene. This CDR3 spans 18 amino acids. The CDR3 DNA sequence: TGTGCCAGCAGCCAAAATCAGATTATACCCGCGAACACCGGGGAGCTGTTTTTT. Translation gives CASSQNQIIPANTGELFF. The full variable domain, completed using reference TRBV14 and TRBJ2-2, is EAGVTQFPSHSVIEKGQTVTLRCDPISGHDNLYWYRRVMGKEIKFLLHFVKESKQDESGMPNNRFLAERTGGTYSTLKVQPAELEDSGVYFCASSQNQIIPANTGELFFGEGSRLTVL.

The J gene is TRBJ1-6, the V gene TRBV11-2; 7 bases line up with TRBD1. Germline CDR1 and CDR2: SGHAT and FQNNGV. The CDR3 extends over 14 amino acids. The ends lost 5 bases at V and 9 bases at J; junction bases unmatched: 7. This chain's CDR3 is CASSPRQGTSPLHF. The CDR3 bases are TGTGCCAGCAGCCCGAGACAGGGAACTTCACCCCTCCACTTT.

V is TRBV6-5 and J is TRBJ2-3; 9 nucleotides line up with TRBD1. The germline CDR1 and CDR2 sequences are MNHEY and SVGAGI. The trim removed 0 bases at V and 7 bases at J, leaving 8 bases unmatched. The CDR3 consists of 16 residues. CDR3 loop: CASSYSANRGRNTQYF. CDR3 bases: TGTGCCAGCAGTTACTCCGCCAACAGGGGGCGGAATACGCAGTATTTT.

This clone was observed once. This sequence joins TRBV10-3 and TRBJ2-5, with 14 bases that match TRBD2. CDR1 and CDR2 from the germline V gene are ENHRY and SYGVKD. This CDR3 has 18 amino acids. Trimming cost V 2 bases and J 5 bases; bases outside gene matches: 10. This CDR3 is CAISETLQTSGGEETQYF. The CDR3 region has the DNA TGTGCCATCAGTGAGACACTCCAGACTAGCGGGGGGGAGGAGACCCAGTACTTC.

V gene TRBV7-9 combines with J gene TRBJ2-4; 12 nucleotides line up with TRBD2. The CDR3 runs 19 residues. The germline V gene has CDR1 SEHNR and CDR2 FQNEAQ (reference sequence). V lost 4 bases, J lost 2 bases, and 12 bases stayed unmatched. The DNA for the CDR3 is TGTGCCAGCAGCTCAGCGGGGCTAGCGGGGGGGCCAACCAAAAACATTCAGTACTTC. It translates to CASSSAGLAGGPTKNIQYF.

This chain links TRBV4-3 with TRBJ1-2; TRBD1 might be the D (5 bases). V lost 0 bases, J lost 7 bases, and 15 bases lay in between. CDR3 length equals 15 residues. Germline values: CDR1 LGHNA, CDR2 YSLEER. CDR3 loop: CASSQDTQGDRGYTF. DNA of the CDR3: TGCGCCAGCAGCCAAGATACCCAGGGCGATCGTGGCTACACCTTC.

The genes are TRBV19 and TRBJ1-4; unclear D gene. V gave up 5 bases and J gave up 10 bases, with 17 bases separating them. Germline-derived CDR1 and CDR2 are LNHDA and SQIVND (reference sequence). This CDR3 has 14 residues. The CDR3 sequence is CASSLPGSSPKLFF. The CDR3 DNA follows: TGTGCCAGTAGTCTTCCGGGTTCCTCTCCAAAACTGTTTTTT.

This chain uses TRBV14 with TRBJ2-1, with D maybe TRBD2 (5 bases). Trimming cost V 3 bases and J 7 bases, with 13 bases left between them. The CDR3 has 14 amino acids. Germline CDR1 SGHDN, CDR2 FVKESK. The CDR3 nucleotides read TGTGCCAGCAGCCACGATATAGGGAGAAATGAGCAGTTCTTC. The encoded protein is CASSHDIGRNEQFF.

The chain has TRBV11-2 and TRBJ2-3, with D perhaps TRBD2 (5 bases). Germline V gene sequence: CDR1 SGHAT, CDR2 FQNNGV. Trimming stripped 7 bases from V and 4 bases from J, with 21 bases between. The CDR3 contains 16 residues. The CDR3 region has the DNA TGTGCCAGCAACCCGCCAGTAGCGCTCGGTCCAGATACGCAGTATTTT. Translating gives CASNPPVALGPDTQYF.